The subject of this entry is one T cell receptor (beta chain). This entry belongs to a study of blood T cell repertoires in COVID-19. The CDR3 is 15 amino acids. Per germline, CDR1 KGHDR and CDR2 SFDVKD. Losses at the gene ends were 4 bases for V and 8 bases for J; bases not matched to a gene: 9. TCRdb's copy holds only in-frame clones and misses some; the assay was immunoSEQ multiplex PCR. This table has about 230,000 clones, 70% to 90% appearing once. The J gene is TRBJ2-3, the V gene TRBV24-1, with 9 positions matching TRBD1. The TCR originated in a woman in her 40s with acute COVID-19. Sequencing used PBMCs or T cells enriched from blood (not recorded which). The CDR3 coding sequence is TGTGCCACCAGTGACCCGGGACAGGGTAGGGGTACGCAGTATTTT. Its protein is CATSDPGQGRGTQYF.